The 6 T cell receptor beta chains in this list originate from one sample, sequenced in a study of OX40 agonist ivuxolimab in advanced cancers. Produced via immunoSEQ multiplex PCR; TCRdb's table is partial and in-frame only. The sample includes tens of thousands of clones, about 85% of them seen just once. Material: CD4+ or CD8+ T cells sorted from blood, obtained in a trial of the OX40 agonist ivuxolimab. The receptors were sampled from an adult with an advanced solid tumor such as melanoma, head and neck, liver or kidney cancer.

Concerning this clone itself: At one boundary the junction diverges from the germline segment, which might be a read error. The chain carries TRBV29-1 and TRBJ2-3; D is unclear. In germline, CDR1 is SQVTM, CDR2 ANQGSEA. The CDR3 is made up of 11 amino acids. The CDR3 sequence: CSARSRDTQYF. CDR3 sequence (DNA): TGCAGCGCGCGTAGCAGAGATACGCAGTATTTT.

The chain has TRBV2 and TRBJ1-2, with a tentative D call TRBD1 (6 bases). The V end was cut by 11 bases, the J end by 0 bases, with 13 bases between. This CDR3 has 13 residues. Germline V CDR1 and CDR2: SNHLY, FYNNEI. The CDR3 nucleotides read TGTGCCGGCGGACAGTTAGCTAACTATGGCTACACCTTC. Its translation is CAGGQLANYGYTF.

The chain has TRBV11-3 and TRBJ1-1; maybe TRBD1 (6 bases). Germline V gives CDR1 SGHNT, CDR2 YENEEA. Trimming left V 5 bases short and J 7 bases short, with 11 bases between. The CDR3 has 12 residues. The CDR3 protein is CASSRNRDEAFF. The CDR3 DNA sequence: TGTGCCAGCAGCCGGAACAGGGATGAAGCTTTCTTT.

This chain links TRBV7-2 with TRBJ2-1; TRBD2 might be the D (5 bases). The CDR3 runs to 15 residues. Germline CDR1 and CDR2: SGHTA and FQGNSA. The V and J ends lost 5 bases and 0 bases respectively, with 11 bases between them. CDR3 in amino acids: CASSPWTGSYNEQFF. In DNA form, the CDR3 reads TGTGCCAGCAGCCCCTGGACTGGCTCCTACAATGAGCAGTTCTTC.

The rearrangement links TRBV11-2 to TRBJ2-7, with D tentatively TRBD2 (5 bases). The germline V and J ends were trimmed by 7 bases and 6 bases, with 19 bases remaining between them. The V gene's germline CDR1 is SGHAT and CDR2 FQNNGV. The CDR3 runs to 14 residues. The CDR3 DNA sequence: TGTGCCAGCAACCTCCCGGGTTACCGGGGCGAGCAGTACTTC. The encoded protein is CASNLPGYRGEQYF.

CDR3: CASSVDQGLGEQFF. DNA of the CDR3: TGTGCCAGCAGCGTAGATCAAGGTCTGGGTGAGCAGTTCTTC. The rearrangement links TRBV9 to TRBJ2-1; D ambiguous. The CDR3 covers 14 residues. CDR1 SGDLS and CDR2 YYNGEE come from the germline V gene. V shed 0 bases and J shed 9 bases, with 13 bases lying between them.